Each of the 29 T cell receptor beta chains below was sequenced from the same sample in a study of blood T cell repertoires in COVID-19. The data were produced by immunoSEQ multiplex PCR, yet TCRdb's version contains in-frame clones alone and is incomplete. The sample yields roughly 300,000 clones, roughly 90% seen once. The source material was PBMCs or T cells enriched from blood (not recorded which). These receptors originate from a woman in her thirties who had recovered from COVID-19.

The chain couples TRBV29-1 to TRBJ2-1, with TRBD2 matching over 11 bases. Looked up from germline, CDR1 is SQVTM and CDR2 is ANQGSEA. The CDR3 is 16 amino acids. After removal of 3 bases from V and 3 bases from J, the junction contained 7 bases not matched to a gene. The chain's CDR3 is CSVEGLAAEIYNEQFF. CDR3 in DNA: TGCAGCGTTGAGGGACTAGCGGCAGAGATCTACAATGAGCAGTTCTTC.

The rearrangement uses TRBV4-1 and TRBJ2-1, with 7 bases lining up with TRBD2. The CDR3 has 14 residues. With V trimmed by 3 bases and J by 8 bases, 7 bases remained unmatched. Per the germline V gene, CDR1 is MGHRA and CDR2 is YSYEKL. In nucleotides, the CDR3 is TGCGCCAGCAGCCAGGGGACTATCGGGGATGAGCAGTTCTTC. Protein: CASSQGTIGDEQFF.

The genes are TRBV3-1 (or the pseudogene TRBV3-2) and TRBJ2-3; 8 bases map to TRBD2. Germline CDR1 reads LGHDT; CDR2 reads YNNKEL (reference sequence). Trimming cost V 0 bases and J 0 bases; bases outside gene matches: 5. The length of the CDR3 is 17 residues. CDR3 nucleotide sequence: TGTGCCAGCAGCCAAGAAGCGGGGGAGAGGAGCACAGATACGCAGTATTTT. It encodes CASSQEAGERSTDTQYF.

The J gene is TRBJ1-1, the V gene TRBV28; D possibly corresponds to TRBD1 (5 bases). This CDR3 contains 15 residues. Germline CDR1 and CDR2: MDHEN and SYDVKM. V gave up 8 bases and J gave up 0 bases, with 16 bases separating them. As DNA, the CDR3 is TGTGCCAGCCGGGCAGGGTTGGGAATGAACACTGAAGCTTTCTTT. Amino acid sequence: CASRAGLGMNTEAFF. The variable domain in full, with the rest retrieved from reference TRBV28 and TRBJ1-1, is DVKVTQSSRYLVKRTGEKVFLECVQDMDHENMFWYRQDPGLGLRLIYFSYDVKMKEKGDIPEGYSVSREKKERFSLILESASTNQTSMYLCASRAGLGMNTEAFFGQGTRLTVV.

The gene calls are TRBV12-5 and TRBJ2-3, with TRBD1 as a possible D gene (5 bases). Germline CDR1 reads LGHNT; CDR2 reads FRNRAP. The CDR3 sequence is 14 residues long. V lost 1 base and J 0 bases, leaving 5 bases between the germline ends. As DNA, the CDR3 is TGTGCTAGTGGTTTGGCAGGGAGCACAGATACGCAGTATTTT. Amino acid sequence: CASGLAGSTDTQYF.

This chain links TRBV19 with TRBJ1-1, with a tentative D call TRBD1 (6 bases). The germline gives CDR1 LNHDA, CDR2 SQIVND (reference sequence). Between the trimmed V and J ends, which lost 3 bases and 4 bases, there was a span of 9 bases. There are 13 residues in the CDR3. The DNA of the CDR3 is TGTGCCAGTAGTATGGGGGCACGCACTGAAGCTTTCTTT. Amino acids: CASSMGARTEAFF.

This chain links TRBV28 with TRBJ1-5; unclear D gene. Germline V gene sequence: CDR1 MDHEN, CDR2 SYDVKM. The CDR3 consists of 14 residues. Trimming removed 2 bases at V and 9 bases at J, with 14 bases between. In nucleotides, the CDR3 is TGTGCCAGCAGTTTAAACGCCGGGGTGGGGCCCCAGCATTTT. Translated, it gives CASSLNAGVGPQHF. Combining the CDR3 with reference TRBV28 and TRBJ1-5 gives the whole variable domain DVKVTQSSRYLVKRTGEKVFLECVQDMDHENMFWYRQDPGLGLRLIYFSYDVKMKEKGDIPEGYSVSREKKERFSLILESASTNQTSMYLCASSLNAGVGPQHFGDGTRLSIL.

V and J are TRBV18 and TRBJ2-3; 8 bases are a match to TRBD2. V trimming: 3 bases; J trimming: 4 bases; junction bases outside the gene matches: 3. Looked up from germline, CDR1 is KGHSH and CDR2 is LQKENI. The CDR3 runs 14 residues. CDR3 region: CASSPGLEADTQYF. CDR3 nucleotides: TGTGCCAGCTCACCGGGACTAGAGGCAGATACGCAGTATTTT.

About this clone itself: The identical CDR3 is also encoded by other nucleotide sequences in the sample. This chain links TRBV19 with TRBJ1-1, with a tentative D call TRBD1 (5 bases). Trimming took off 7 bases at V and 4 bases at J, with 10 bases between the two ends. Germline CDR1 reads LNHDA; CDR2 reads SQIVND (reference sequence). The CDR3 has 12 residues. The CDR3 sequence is CASIQGSTEAFF. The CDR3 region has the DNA TGTGCCAGTATCCAGGGTAGCACTGAAGCTTTCTTT.

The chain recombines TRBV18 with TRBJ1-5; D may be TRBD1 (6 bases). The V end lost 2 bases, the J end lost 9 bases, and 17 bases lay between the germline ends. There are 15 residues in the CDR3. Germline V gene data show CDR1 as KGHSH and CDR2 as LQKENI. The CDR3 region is CASSPAGQRSPPQHF. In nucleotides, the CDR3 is TGTGCCAGCTCACCAGCAGGACAGCGTTCACCGCCCCAGCATTTT.

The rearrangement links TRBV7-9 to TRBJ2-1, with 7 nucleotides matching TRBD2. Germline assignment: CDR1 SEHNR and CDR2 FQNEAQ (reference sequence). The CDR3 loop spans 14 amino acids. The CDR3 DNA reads TGTGCGACCCCTGGACGGGGGGAATACAATGAGCAGTTCTTC. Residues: CATPGRGEYNEQFF.

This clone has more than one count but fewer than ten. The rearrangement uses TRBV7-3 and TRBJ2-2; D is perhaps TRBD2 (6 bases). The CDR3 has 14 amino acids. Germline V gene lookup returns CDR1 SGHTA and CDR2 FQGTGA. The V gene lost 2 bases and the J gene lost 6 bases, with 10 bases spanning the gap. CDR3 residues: CASSLWGESGELFF. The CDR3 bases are TGTGCCAGCAGCTTATGGGGGGAATCCGGGGAGCTGTTTTTT.

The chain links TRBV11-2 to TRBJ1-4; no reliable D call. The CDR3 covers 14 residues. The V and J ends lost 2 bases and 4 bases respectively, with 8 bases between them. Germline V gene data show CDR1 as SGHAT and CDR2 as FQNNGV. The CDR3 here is CASSLSNSNEKLFF. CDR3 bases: TGTGCCAGCAGCTTATCCAACAGTAATGAAAAACTGTTTTTT.

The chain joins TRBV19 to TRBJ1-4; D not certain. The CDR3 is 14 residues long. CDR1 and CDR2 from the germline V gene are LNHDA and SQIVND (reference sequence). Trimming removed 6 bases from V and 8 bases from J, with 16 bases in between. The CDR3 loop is CASSPRLRAEKLFF. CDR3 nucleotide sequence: TGTGCCAGTAGCCCCCGACTAAGAGCCGAAAAACTGTTTTTT. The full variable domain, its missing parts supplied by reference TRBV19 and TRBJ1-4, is DGGITQSPKYLFRKEGQNVTLSCEQNLNHDAMYWYRQDPGQGLRLIYYSQIVNDFQKGDIAEGYSVSREKKESFPLTVTSAQKNPTAFYLCASSPRLRAEKLFFGSGTQLSVL.

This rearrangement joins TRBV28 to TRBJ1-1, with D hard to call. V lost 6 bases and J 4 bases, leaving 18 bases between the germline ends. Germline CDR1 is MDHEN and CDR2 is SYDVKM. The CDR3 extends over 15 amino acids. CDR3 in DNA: TGTGCCAGCAGGATCTCGAGGGAGTACTTCACTGAAGCTTTCTTT. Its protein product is CASRISREYFTEAFF.

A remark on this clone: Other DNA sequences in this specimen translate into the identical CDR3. In nucleotides, the CDR3 is TGTGCCAGCAGCTTAGACCGGGTTGACACTGAAGCTTTCTTT. Translating it yields CASSLDRVDTEAFF. The chain links TRBV7-2 to TRBJ1-1, with D unclear. This CDR3 has 14 residues. The V gene lost 1 base and the J gene lost 3 bases, with 9 bases spanning the gap. CDR1 and CDR2 (germline): SGHTA, FQGNSA.

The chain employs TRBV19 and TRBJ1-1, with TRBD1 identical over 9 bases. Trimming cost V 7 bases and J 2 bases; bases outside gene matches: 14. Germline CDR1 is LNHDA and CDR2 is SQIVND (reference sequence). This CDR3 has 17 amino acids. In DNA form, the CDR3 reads TGTGCCAGTATCGCGTTGTGGGGACAGGGAAAAAACACTGAAGCTTTCTTT. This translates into CASIALWGQGKNTEAFF.

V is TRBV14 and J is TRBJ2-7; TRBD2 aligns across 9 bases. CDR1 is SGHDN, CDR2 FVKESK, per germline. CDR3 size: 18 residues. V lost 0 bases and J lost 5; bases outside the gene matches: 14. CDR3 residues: CASSQDRWIAGETHEQYF. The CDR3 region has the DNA TGTGCCAGCAGCCAAGATCGTTGGATAGCGGGGGAGACGCACGAGCAGTACTTC.

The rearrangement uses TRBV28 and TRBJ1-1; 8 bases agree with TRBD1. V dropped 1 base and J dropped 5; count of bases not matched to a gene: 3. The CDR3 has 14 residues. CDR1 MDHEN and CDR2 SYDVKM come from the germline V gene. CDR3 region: CASSLSRGRTEAFF. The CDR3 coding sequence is TGTGCCAGCAGTTTATCCAGGGGGCGGACTGAAGCTTTCTTT. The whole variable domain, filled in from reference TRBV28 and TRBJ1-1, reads DVKVTQSSRYLVKRTGEKVFLECVQDMDHENMFWYRQDPGLGLRLIYFSYDVKMKEKGDIPEGYSVSREKKERFSLILESASTNQTSMYLCASSLSRGRTEAFFGQGTRLTVV.

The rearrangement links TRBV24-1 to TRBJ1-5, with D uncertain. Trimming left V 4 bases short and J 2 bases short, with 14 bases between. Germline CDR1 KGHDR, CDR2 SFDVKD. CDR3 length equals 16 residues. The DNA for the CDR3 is TGTGCCACCAGTGACCCCTCCGGGGATCGCAATCAGCCCCAGCATTTT. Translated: CATSDPSGDRNQPQHF.

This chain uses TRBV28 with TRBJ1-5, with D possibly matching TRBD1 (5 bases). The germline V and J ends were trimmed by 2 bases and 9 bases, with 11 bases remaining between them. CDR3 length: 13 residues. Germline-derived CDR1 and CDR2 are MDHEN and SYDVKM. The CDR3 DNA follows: TGTGCCAGCAGTTTACCGGGGGACCGGCCCCAGCATTTT. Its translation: CASSLPGDRPQHF.

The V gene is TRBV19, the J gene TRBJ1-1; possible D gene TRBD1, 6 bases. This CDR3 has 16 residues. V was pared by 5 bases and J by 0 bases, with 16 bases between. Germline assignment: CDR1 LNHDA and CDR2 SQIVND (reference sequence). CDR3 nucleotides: TGTGCCAGTAGTCAAGGGGGTTCCACTTTGAACACTGAAGCTTTCTTT. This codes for CASSQGGSTLNTEAFF.

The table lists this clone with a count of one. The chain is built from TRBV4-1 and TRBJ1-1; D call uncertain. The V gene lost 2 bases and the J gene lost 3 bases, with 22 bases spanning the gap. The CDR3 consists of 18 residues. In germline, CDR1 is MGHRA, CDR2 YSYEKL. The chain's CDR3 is CASSQPLRANRADTEAFF. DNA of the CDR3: TGCGCCAGCAGCCAACCTTTGAGGGCCAACCGGGCCGACACTGAAGCTTTCTTT.

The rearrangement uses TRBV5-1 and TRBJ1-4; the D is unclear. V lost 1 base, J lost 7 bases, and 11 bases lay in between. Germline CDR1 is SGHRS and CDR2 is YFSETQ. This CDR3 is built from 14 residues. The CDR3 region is CASSLSQPREKLFF. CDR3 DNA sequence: TGCGCCAGCAGCTTGTCACAGCCACGTGAAAAACTGTTTTTT.

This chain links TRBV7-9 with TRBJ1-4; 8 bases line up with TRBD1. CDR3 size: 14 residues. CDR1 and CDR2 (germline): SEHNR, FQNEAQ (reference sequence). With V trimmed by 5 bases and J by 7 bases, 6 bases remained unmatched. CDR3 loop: CASSPTGETEKLFF. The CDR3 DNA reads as TGTGCCAGCAGCCCGACAGGGGAGACTGAAAAACTGTTTTTT.

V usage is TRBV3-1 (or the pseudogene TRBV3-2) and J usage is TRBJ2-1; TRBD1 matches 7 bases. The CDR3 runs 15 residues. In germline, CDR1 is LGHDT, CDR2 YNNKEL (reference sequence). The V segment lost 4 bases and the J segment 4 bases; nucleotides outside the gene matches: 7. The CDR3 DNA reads TGTGCCAGCAGCCGACAGGGTTTATCTTACAATGAGCAGTTCTTC. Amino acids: CASSRQGLSYNEQFF.

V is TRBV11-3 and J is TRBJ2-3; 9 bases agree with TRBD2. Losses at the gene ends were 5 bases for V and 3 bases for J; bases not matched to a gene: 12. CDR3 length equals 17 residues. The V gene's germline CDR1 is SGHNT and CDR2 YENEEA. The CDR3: CASSPEGVGLATDTQYF. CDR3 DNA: TGTGCCAGCAGCCCGGAAGGCGTCGGACTAGCGACAGATACGCAGTATTTT. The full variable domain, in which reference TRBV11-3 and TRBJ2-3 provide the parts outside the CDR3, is EAGVVQSPRYKIIEKKQPVAFWCNPISGHNTLYWYLQNLGQGPELLIRYENEEAVDDSQLPKDRFSAERLKGVDSTLKIQPAELGDSAVYLCASSPEGVGLATDTQYFGPGTRLTVL.

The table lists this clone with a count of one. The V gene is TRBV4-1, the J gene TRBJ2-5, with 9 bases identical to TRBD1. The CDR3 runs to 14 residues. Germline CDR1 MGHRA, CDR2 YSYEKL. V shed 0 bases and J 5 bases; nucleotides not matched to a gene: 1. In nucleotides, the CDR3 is TGCGCCAGCAGCCAAGAAGGGACAGGGGAGACCCAGTACTTC. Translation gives CASSQEGTGETQYF.

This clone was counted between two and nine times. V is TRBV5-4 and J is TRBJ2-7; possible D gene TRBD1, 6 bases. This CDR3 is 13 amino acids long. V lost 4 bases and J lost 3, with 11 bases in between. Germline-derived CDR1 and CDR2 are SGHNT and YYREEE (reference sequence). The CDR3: CASSDRMSYEQYF. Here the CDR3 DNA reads TGTGCCAGCAGCGACAGGATGAGCTACGAGCAGTACTTC.